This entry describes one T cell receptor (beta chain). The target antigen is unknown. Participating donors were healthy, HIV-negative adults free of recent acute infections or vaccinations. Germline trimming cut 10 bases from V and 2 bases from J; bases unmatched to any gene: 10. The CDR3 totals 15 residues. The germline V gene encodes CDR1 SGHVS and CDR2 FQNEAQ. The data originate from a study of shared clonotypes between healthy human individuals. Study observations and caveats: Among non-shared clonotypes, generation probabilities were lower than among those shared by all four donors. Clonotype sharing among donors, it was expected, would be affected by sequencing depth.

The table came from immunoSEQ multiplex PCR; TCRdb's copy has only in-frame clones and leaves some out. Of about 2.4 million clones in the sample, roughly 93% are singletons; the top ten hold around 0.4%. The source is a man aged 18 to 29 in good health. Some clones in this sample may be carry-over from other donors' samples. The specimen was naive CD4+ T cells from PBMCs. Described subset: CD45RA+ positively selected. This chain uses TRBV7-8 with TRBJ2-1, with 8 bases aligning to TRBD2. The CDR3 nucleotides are TGTGCCATTACAAACGGGAGGGGCCCCTACAATGAGCAGTTCTTC. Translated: CAITNGRGPYNEQFF.